One sample yielded the 30 T cell receptor beta chains listed below, sequenced in a study of regulatory T cells in long-lasting Graves disease. The time point: newly diagnosed GD, antithyroid drugs for less than 3 months. PBMC RNA served as the TCR library source. Arm-PCR of CDR3 regions and iRepertoire HTBI primers were the basis on which TCR beta libraries were built. In TCRdb, the multiplex PCR reads were re-called with MiXCR into one record per CDR3 protein. The data hold over 350,000 distinct CDR3 sequences, with approximately 14% observed a single time. The data also belong to a second study, concerning T cells in Graves' hyperthyroidism and ophthalmopathy.

The sequenced sample was peripheral blood mononuclear cells (PBMCs), obtained at new diagnosis, from a patient treated with antithyroid drugs. Every receptor here comes from a woman aged 45-65 years with Graves disease.

This clonotype has only one observation. V is TRBV20-1 and J is TRBJ2-1; tentative D call: TRBD2 (5 bases). From germline, CDR1 is DFQATT and CDR2 SNEGSKA (reference sequence). V lost 0 bases and J 0 bases, leaving 15 bases between the germline ends. The CDR3 extends over 17 amino acids. The CDR3 DNA reads TGCAGTGCTAGAGATATTGGCGGGCCGAGCTCCTACAATGAGCAGTTCTTC. Translating it yields CSARDIGGPSSYNEQFF.

This clonotype was seen a few times. The CDR3 region is CASSYRTSGRGADTQYF. The CDR3 DNA sequence: TGTGCCAGCAGTTACCGGACTAGCGGGAGGGGTGCAGATACGCAGTATTTT. The chain carries TRBV6-2 or TRBV6-3 and TRBJ2-3, with 15 bases that match TRBD2. The V gene end was trimmed by 2 bases and the J gene end by 4 bases; junction bases not matched to a gene: 4. Per germline, CDR1 MNHEY and CDR2 SVGEGT. The CDR3 spans 17 residues.

This clonotype was counted between two and nine times. This rearrangement joins TRBV5-1 to TRBJ2-7, with 7 bases identical to TRBD1. This CDR3 has 14 residues. Germline CDR1 SGHRS, CDR2 YFSETQ. V trimming: 2 bases; J trimming: 7 bases; junction bases outside the gene matches: 9. CDR3 loop: CASSFSGQSEEQYF. CDR3 bases: TGCGCCAGCAGCTTTTCGGGACAGTCGGAAGAGCAGTACTTC.

This clonotype has at least ten counts. Here the CDR3 DNA reads TGTGCCAGCAGCCCGGACGGCGCGGCCCAGCATTTT. Its protein product is CASSPDGAAQHF. The chain recombines TRBV7-2 with TRBJ1-5, with D unclear. Germline V CDR1 and CDR2: SGHTA, FQGNSA. CDR3 length: 12 amino acids. Between the trimmed V and J ends, which lost 5 bases and 11 bases, there was a span of 13 bases. Full variable domain (remainder filled in from reference TRBV7-2 and TRBJ1-5): GAGVSQSPSNKVTEKGKDVELRCDPISGHTALYWYRQSLGQGLEFLIYFQGNSAPDKSGLPSDRFSAERTGGSVSTLTIQRTQQEDSAVYLCASSPDGAAQHFGDGTRLSIL.

In regard to this clonotype: A far larger clone is a single base away, which makes a read error likely. V gene TRBV28 combines with J gene TRBJ2-7, with D possibly TRBD2 on 7 matching bases. Germline values: CDR1 MDHEN, CDR2 SYDVKM. V gave up 5 bases and J gave up 7 bases, with 21 bases separating them. The CDR3 is made up of 15 amino acids. CDR3 sequence reads: CASSLGGLAYNEQYF. The CDR3 DNA follows: TGTGCCAGCAGTCTCGGGGGGCTAGCCTACAATGAGCAGTACTTC.

This clonotype was seen many times. The chain links TRBV12-3 or TRBV12-4 to TRBJ2-2, with TRBD2 matching over 10 bases. V gave up 3 bases and J gave up 4 bases; unmatched junction bases: 5. The CDR3 consists of 16 residues. CDR3 coding DNA: TGTGCCAGCAGTTTTATAGCGGGAGGAGGCACCGGGGAGCTGTTTTTT. Amino acid sequence: CASSFIAGGGTGELFF.

This clonotype was counted many times. The chain combines TRBV6-5 with TRBJ2-7; the D gene is possibly TRBD1 (6 bases). CDR3 length: 15 amino acids. CDR1 is MNHEY and CDR2 is SVGAGI in the germline V gene. Between the trimmed V and J ends, which lost 0 bases and 3 bases, there was a span of 12 bases. The DNA of the CDR3 is TGTGCCAGCAGTTACTCGAGGGGGAGCTTCTACGAGCAGTACTTC. This gives the protein CASSYSRGSFYEQYF.

The genes are TRBV3-1 and TRBJ2-2, with 15 nucleotides matching TRBD2. V was clipped by 1 base and J by 4 bases; unmatched bases: 10. The germline CDR1 and CDR2 sequences are LGHDT and YNNKEL (reference sequence). CDR3 length equals 20 residues. CDR3 DNA sequence: TGTGCCAGCAGCCAAGGCTGGACTAGCGGGGGGGTCCGGGTCACCGGGGAGCTGTTTTTT. Its protein product is CASSQGWTSGGVRVTGELFF.

This clonotype was recorded at least ten times. This chain joins TRBV7-6 and TRBJ2-5; 15 positions match TRBD2. With V trimmed by 6 bases and J by 4 bases, 6 bases remained unmatched. Germline values: CDR1 SGHVS, CDR2 FNYEAQ. This CDR3 spans 16 amino acids. The CDR3 DNA follows: TGTGCCAGCAGTTTGGGACTAGCGGGAGGACCAGAGACCCAGTACTTC. Residues: CASSLGLAGGPETQYF.

The chain uses TRBV7-9 and TRBJ2-1; 7 bases fit TRBD1. This CDR3 has 15 residues. The V gene end was trimmed by 5 bases and the J gene end by 4 bases; junction bases not matched to a gene: 8. CDR1 and CDR2 (germline): SEHNR, FQNEAQ (reference sequence). The CDR3 sequence: CASSDRDRYYNEQFF. CDR3 sequence (DNA): TGTGCCAGCAGCGACCGGGACAGATATTACAATGAGCAGTTCTTC.

The sample holds a few counts of this clonotype. The V gene is TRBV4-1, the J gene TRBJ2-7, with TRBD2 matching over 9 bases. The CDR3 has 16 residues. V lost 0 bases to trimming and J lost 5 bases; unmatched junction nucleotides: 8. Looked up from germline, CDR1 is MGHRA and CDR2 is YSYEKL. This CDR3 reads CASSQDPLAGRDEQYF. CDR3 nucleotides: TGCGCCAGCAGCCAAGATCCCCTAGCGGGGCGGGACGAGCAGTACTTC.

This clonotype was detected ten times or more. The chain links TRBV3-1 to TRBJ2-3, with 14 bases aligning to TRBD2. Trimming removed 2 bases from V and 6 bases from J; junction bases left unmatched: 4. Germline V gene lookup returns CDR1 LGHDT and CDR2 YNNKEL (reference sequence). This CDR3 has 16 residues. CDR3 amino acids: CASSQQTSGRGDTQYF. DNA of the CDR3: TGTGCCAGCAGCCAACAGACTAGCGGGAGGGGGGATACGCAGTATTTT.

Worth noting for this clonotype: A read error may be the cause here, since a much bigger clone is one base away. This likely comes from a read error, as the CDR3 has no conserved phenylalanine or tryptophan at its end. The rearrangement joins TRBV3-1 to TRBJ2-7, with D uncertain. CDR3 size: 14 residues. Per the germline V gene, CDR1 is LGHDT and CDR2 is YNNKEL (reference sequence). The ends were cut back, 0 bases at V and 6 bases at J, with 12 bases in the middle. The DNA of the CDR3 is TGTGCCAGCAGCCAAGATACCGGGCCGGGCGAGCAGTACTCC. Amino acid sequence: CASSQDTGPGEQYS.

This clonotype was observed many times. J is TRBJ2-1 and V is TRBV5-1, with D possibly TRBD2 on 6 matching bases. Per the germline V gene, CDR1 is SGHRS and CDR2 is YFSETQ. CDR3 length equals 14 residues. V lost 2 bases to trimming and J lost 4 bases, with 10 bases between them. CDR3 nucleotides: TGCGCCAGCAGCTTAACCGGGACTTACAATGAGCAGTTCTTC. It is translated as CASSLTGTYNEQFF.

In the case of this clonotype: A much larger clonotype is one base distant, so this may be a read error. As DNA, the CDR3 is TGTGCCAGCTCACCACAGGAGGACTACGAGCAGTACTTC. Amino acids: CASSPQEDYEQYF. The V gene is TRBV18, the J gene TRBJ2-7; D perhaps matches TRBD2 (5 bases). Germline V gene lookup returns CDR1 KGHSH and CDR2 LQKENI. CDR3 length: 13 amino acids. The V end was cut by 1 base, the J end by 3 bases, with 7 bases between.

This clonotype appeared a few times. The chain couples TRBV10-3 to TRBJ1-5; maybe TRBD1 (5 bases). CDR1 and CDR2 (germline): ENHRY, SYGVKD. This CDR3 contains 12 residues. Trimming took 8 bases from V and 4 from J, leaving 9 bases between them. The CDR3 loop is CAIGGVNQPQHF. The CDR3 region has the DNA TGTGCCATCGGGGGGGTTAATCAGCCCCAGCATTTT.

This clonotype was picked up many times. The rearrangement uses TRBV11-2 and TRBJ2-7; D assignment may be TRBD1 or TRBD2 (5 bases each). The CDR3 loop spans 13 amino acids. The V end lost 5 bases, the J end lost 6 bases, and 14 bases lay between the germline ends. The germline gives CDR1 SGHAT, CDR2 FQNNGV. This CDR3 is CASSPRDPSEQYF. The CDR3 nucleotides read TGTGCCAGCAGCCCCCGGGACCCCAGCGAGCAGTACTTC.

In this sample, this clonotype turned up a few times. V gene TRBV5-1 combines with J gene TRBJ2-7; TRBD2 agrees at 10 bases. V shed 4 bases, J shed 3 bases, and the junction held 19 bases outside the gene matches. Germline V gene data show CDR1 as SGHRS and CDR2 as YFSETQ. CDR3 size: 19 residues. CDR3 amino acids: CASSKTWGKREGRGYEQYF. In DNA form, the CDR3 reads TGCGCCAGCAGCAAGACTTGGGGTAAGCGGGAGGGCCGAGGCTACGAGCAGTACTTC.

This clonotype was counted a few times. V usage is TRBV5-1 and J usage is TRBJ2-7, with TRBD1 identical over 9 bases. Per the germline V gene, CDR1 is SGHRS and CDR2 is YFSETQ. V lost 4 bases, J lost 5 bases, and 7 bases stayed unmatched. This CDR3 contains 14 residues. This chain's CDR3 is CASSIQTGGDEQYF. CDR3 nucleotides: TGCGCCAGCAGCATCCAGACAGGGGGGGACGAGCAGTACTTC.

In its sample, this clonotype was seen many times. This chain uses TRBV29-1 with TRBJ2-1; 8 bases align to TRBD1. CDR1 is SQVTM and CDR2 is ANQGSEA in the germline V gene. The CDR3 spans 15 residues. The trim removed 4 bases at V and 2 bases at J, leaving 7 bases unmatched. The CDR3 loop reads CSVGIWGQAYNEQFF. CDR3 coding DNA: TGCAGCGTTGGGATCTGGGGACAGGCCTACAATGAGCAGTTCTTC.

The table lists this clonotype with many counts. This chain uses TRBV3-1 with TRBJ2-1; D is unclear. Trimming left V 1 base short and J 2 bases short, with 15 bases between. CDR3 length: 17 residues. CDR1 and CDR2 from the germline V gene are LGHDT and YNNKEL (reference sequence). Written as DNA, the CDR3 is TGTGCCAGCAGCCAAGTTGTACGGCACAAGACCTACAATGAGCAGTTCTTC. Residues: CASSQVVRHKTYNEQFF.

The sample holds many counts of this clonotype. The chain recombines TRBV7-8 with TRBJ1-6; tentatively, D is TRBD1 (5 bases). This CDR3 contains 18 residues. V shed 0 bases and J shed 0 bases, with 12 bases lying between them. The germline CDR1 and CDR2 sequences are SGHVS and FQNEAQ. The CDR3 nucleotides are TGTGCCAGCAGCTTAGCGCTGGGGGGGATCTCCTATAATTCACCCCTCCACTTT. It encodes CASSLALGGISYNSPLHF. The entire variable domain, with the rest obtained from reference TRBV7-8 and TRBJ1-6, is as follows: GAGVSQSPRYKVAKRGQDVALRCDPISGHVSLFWYQQALGQGPEFLTYFQNEAQLDKSGLPSDRFFAERPEGSVSTLKIQRTQQEDSAVYLCASSLALGGISYNSPLHFGNGTRLTVT.

This clonotype was observed a handful of times. This chain links TRBV19 with TRBJ2-1; 13 bases are shared with TRBD2. This CDR3 comprises 14 residues. Germline values: CDR1 LNHDA, CDR2 SQIVND (reference sequence). Unmatched junction bases numbered 2, after V lost 6 bases and J lost 6 bases. This CDR3 reads CASRRLAGGNEQFF. CDR3 coding DNA: TGTGCCAGTAGAAGACTAGCGGGAGGCAATGAGCAGTTCTTC.

The V call is TRBV29-1, the J call TRBJ2-1; TRBD2 is a possible D gene (6 bases). Germline assignment: CDR1 SQVTM and CDR2 ANQGSEA. Between the trimmed V and J ends, which lost 6 bases and 7 bases, there was a span of 22 bases. The CDR3 runs 15 residues. The DNA for the CDR3 is TGCAGCGTCCTTGGGGCCCGGGAGTTGACGAATGAGCAGTTCTTC. This encodes CSVLGARELTNEQFF.

This clonotype appeared a few times. The V gene is TRBV5-5, the J gene TRBJ1-6; D possibly corresponds to TRBD1 (6 bases). CDR3 size: 14 residues. The germline V gene has CDR1 SGHKS and CDR2 YYEKEE (reference sequence). The V end was cut by 0 bases, the J end by 9 bases, with 10 bases between. CDR3 region: CASSLAQGFSPLHF. In DNA, the CDR3 is TGTGCCAGCAGCTTGGCTCAGGGGTTTTCACCCCTCCACTTT. The full variable domain, rest sourced from reference TRBV5-5 and TRBJ1-6, is DAGVTQSPTHLIKTRGQQVTLRCSPISGHKSVSWYQQVLGQGPQFIFQYYEKEERGRGNFPDRFSARQFPNYSSELNVNALLLGDSALYLCASSLAQGFSPLHFGNGTRLTVT.

There are a few counts of this clonotype. V usage is TRBV4-1 and J usage is TRBJ2-7; perhaps TRBD2 as D (5 bases). The V gene's germline CDR1 is MGHRA and CDR2 YSYEKL. The CDR3 extends over 16 amino acids. V gave up 6 bases and J gave up 3 bases, with 21 bases separating them. The CDR3 DNA reads TGCGCCAGCAGTCCAAGGGTTACGGGATCCTTCTACGAGCAGTACTTC. Its protein is CASSPRVTGSFYEQYF.

In this sample, this clonotype turned up a few times. The chain is built from TRBV20-1 and TRBJ2-3; D might be TRBD1 (6 bases). The germline gives CDR1 DFQATT, CDR2 SNEGSKA (reference sequence). CDR3 size: 16 residues. V was pared by 0 bases and J by 2 bases, with 15 bases between. The CDR3 sequence is CSARDLGTLDTDTQYF. The CDR3 region has the DNA TGCAGTGCTAGAGATCTCGGGACACTGGACACAGATACGCAGTATTTT.

This clonotype came up a few times. The CDR3: CASSYASAGSSYNSPLHF. The CDR3 coding sequence is TGTGCCAGCAGTTACGCCAGTGCAGGGAGCTCCTATAATTCACCCCTCCACTTT. This sequence joins TRBV6-2 or TRBV6-3 and TRBJ1-6, with D perhaps matching TRBD1 (5 bases). The V gene lost 2 bases and the J gene lost 0 bases, with 14 bases spanning the gap. CDR1 and CDR2 (germline): MNHEY, SVGEGT. CDR3 size: 18 residues.

This clonotype has only a few counts. This chain joins TRBV11-1 and TRBJ2-5, with TRBD1 matching 7 bases. Germline loops: CDR1 SGHAT, CDR2 FQDESV (reference sequence). This CDR3 is 15 amino acids long. V lost 5 bases to trimming and J lost 2 bases; unmatched junction nucleotides: 8. CDR3 nucleotide sequence: TGTGCCAGCAGCCAAGGGGGCGCGCCTCAAGAGACCCAGTACTTC. This encodes CASSQGGAPQETQYF.

This clonotype was observed at least ten times. Germline and junction disagree at one end, which may indicate a read error. This chain joins TRBV6-5 and TRBJ2-3, with TRBD2 matching over 8 bases. Germline V gene lookup returns CDR1 MNHEY and CDR2 SVGAGI. The CDR3 contains 16 residues. The CDR3 is CASSHSSSGSTDTQYF. In DNA form, the CDR3 reads TGTGCCAGCAGTCACTCCTCTAGCGGGAGCACAGATACGCAGTATTTT.